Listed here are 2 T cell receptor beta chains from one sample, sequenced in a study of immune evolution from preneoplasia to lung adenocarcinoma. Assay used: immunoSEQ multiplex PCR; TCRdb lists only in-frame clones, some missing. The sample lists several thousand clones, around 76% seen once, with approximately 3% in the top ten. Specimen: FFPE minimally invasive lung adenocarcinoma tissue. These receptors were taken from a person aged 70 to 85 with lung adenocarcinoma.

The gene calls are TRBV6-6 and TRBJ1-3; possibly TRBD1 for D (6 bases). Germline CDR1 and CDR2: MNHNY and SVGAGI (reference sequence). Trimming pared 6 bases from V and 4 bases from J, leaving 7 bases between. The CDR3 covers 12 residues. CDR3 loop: CASRQGGNTIYF. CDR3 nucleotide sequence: TGTGCCAGCAGGCAGGGGGGAAACACCATATATTTT.

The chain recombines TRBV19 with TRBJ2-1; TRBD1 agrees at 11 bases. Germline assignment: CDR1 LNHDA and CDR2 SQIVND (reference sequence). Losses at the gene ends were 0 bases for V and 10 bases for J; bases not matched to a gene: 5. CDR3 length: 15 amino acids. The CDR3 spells CASSIEGQGVPEQFF. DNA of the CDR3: TGTGCCAGTAGTATAGAGGGACAGGGGGTACCCGAGCAGTTCTTC.